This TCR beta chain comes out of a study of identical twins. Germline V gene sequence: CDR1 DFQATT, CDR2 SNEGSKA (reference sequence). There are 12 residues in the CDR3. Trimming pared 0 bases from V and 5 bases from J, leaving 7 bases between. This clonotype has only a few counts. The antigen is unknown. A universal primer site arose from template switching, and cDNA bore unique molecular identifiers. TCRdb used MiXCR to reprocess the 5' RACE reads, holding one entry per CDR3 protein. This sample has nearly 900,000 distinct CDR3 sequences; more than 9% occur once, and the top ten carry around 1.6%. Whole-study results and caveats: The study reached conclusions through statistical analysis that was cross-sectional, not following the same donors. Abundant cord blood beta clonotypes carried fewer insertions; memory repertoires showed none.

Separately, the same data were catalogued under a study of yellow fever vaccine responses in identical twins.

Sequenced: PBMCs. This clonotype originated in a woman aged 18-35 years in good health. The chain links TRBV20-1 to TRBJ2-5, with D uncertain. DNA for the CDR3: TGCAGTGCTAGAGAGGGGTTGGAGACCCAGTACTTC. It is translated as CSAREGLETQYF.